The entry that follows covers one T cell receptor (beta chain) sequence. This clonotype has a count of ten or more. The clone's antigen remains unknown. Base qualities are not recorded, but no much larger clone differs from it by a single base. The donors were a few dozen Caucasian individuals from Russia, aged roughly 6 to 90 years, who were systemically healthy. Each donor gave about 9.2 milliliters of peripheral blood, drawn into EDTA-treated Vacutainer tubes. PBMCs were isolated by Ficoll-Paque density-gradient centrifugation, with at least 6.5 million obtained per sample. Total RNA was extracted from PBMCs with Trizol reagent, with at least 6 micrograms obtained per sample. For every donor, an aliquot of PBMCs went through flow cytometry to measure the percentages of naive CD45RAhigh/CD27high T cells. The data derive from a study of blood T cells in healthy people across ages (dated by TCRdb to 2013 to 2016). Study-wide context: Template switching captured roughly one uniquely barcoded TCR beta cDNA molecule per two T cells in model experiments. The study measured age-related changes in TCR beta repertoire diversity using deep sequencing normalized with unique cDNA molecular identifiers. For two donors (one aged 18 to 30 and one aged 80 or older), the study analyzed two additional independent replicas of 1 million unique cDNA reads from the same blood draw. To avoid experimental bias, donors of different ages were spread randomly across the sequencing lanes. The donors were split into four age groups: young (average roughly 15 years), middle-aged (roughly 42), aged (approximately 60) and long-lived (more than 80).

The library was made by 5' RACE. TCRdb records Illumina HiSeq 2500 as the sequencer. A second PCR of about 7 to 12 cycles was run with a J-beta primer mix and a sample-barcoded 5' primer. A unique molecular identifier was introduced onto each TCR beta cDNA molecule by a template-switch 5' adaptor carrying 12 random nucleotides. At least 3 million CDR3-containing paired-end reads were obtained from each sample. The Mint cDNA synthesis kit, primed by a TRBC-specific oligonucleotide, was used to synthesize first-strand cDNA from all RNA. All cDNA was treated with uracil-DNA glycosylase and then went through a first 18-cycle PCR with the universal primers M1SS and BC2_uni_R. On the study's bioinformatics: Normalization of each sample was performed by random selection of 1 million high-quality reads, each carrying a distinct molecular identifier. Reads with shared molecular identifiers were discarded instead of being binned into consensus sequences. MiTCR, run with a Q25 quality threshold and the strictest error-elimination algorithm, handled CDR3 identification, clonotype clustering and error correction. A nonparametric unseen species model with Euler transformation was used to estimate lower-bound total TCR beta diversity. In TCRdb, the public reads were trimmed at Q25 with fastp and aligned with MiXCR, with productive beta chains retained. Rows merge per CDR3 protein into single entries with the most common DNA and genes. What appears here as the V and J calls and clone size reflects TCRdb's work, not the paper's. This sample is represented by 950,000 to 1,200,000 distinct CDR3 sequences; 35% to 40% of them were singletons. Around 14% of the sample goes to the ten largest clones.

Spanning cysteine to phenylalanine, the CDR3 consists of 12 amino acids. The only DNA kept is the CDR3, 36 bases in frame from the first base. V loses 4 bases of germline sequence and J loses 6 bases, and the interval between the two ends is 12 bases. CDR1 DFQATT and CDR2 SNEGSKA were looked up in the germline V gene (reference sequence). The full study reports these points: Since profiling was done on bulk unsorted PBMCs, naive and antigen-experienced compartments could not be conclusively compared. There was a strong correlation between observed TCR beta diversity and the percentage of naive T cells measured by flow cytometry. Donor CMV infection status was unknown, potentially confounding age-related changes in expanded clonotypes. Compared with the aged group, the long-lived group had more naive CD4+ T cells, fewer expanded clones and increased TCR diversity, suggesting age selection. As age increased, observed TCR beta diversity per million T cells dropped in a roughly linear way, and a significant reduction was already evident by age about 40. Estimates of total diversity based on one million sequenced T cells were regarded as lower bounds and as underestimates.

This receptor was identified in a man younger than 35 in good health. The chain is assembled from TRBV20-1 and TRBJ1-2, with the D gene call left open. The sequenced material came from blood. The nucleotides read TGCAGTGCTATACGCAGTACTAATGGCTACACCTTC. Its protein reads: CSAIRSTNGYTF.